The entry below describes one T cell receptor beta chain. In the original processing: Estimated nucleated cell counts came from reference gene primer amplification. The method was immunoSEQ multiplex PCR; TCRdb's version includes in-frame clones alone and lacks a portion of them. Clone size and V and J calls were adopted from that table, with D and trimming inferred from the DNA. This table has 70,000 to 85,000 clones, 75% to 95% appearing once. This CDR3 comprises 14 residues. The V and J ends lost 7 bases and 6 bases respectively, with 16 bases between them. Germline V CDR1 and CDR2: MDHEN, SYDVKM. The record originates from a study of blood T cell repertoires in COVID-19.

Sequencing was performed on peripheral blood. This chain joins TRBV28 and TRBJ1-5, with a possible D match to TRBD1 (6 bases). This clonotype originated in a woman in her sixties with active COVID-19. CDR3 protein: CASTSGQGFQPQHF. CDR3 coding DNA: TGTGCCAGCACCTCTGGGCAGGGGTTTCAGCCCCAGCATTTT.